These 30 T cell receptor beta chains were sequenced from one sample in a study of T cells in Graves' hyperthyroidism and ophthalmopathy. It was RNA transcripts that yielded the amplified TCR beta CDR3 regions. The TCR CDR3 first-round RT-PCR relied on the HTBI primer set. TCRdb independently ran MiXCR on the multiplex PCR reads; one entry per CDR3 protein. This sample has approximately 360,000 distinct CDR3 sequences, with around 25% found just once. Material: blood. The receptors derive from a man between 45 and 60 years old with Graves' hyperthyroidism.

The chain joins TRBV6-1 to TRBJ2-7, with 10 bases matching TRBD2. This CDR3 is 15 amino acids long. CDR1 is MNHNS and CDR2 is SASEGT in the germline V gene. V trimming: 7 bases; J trimming: 1 base; junction bases outside the gene matches: 7. CDR3 loop: CASNPLAGVSYEQYF. The CDR3 DNA reads TGTGCCAGCAATCCCCTAGCGGGGGTTTCCTACGAGCAGTACTTC.

This clonotype appeared many times. The chain combines TRBV6-1 with TRBJ2-7; D is undetermined. The CDR3 runs 11 residues. The germline CDR1 and CDR2 sequences are MNHNS and SASEGT. The ends were cut back, 8 bases at V and 7 bases at J, with 12 bases in the middle. The CDR3 nucleotides are TGTGCCAGCTCAACCGGCAGAGAGCAGTACTTC. Its protein is CASSTGREQYF.

This clonotype was recorded a few times. The rearrangement uses TRBV5-1 and TRBJ2-1, with 7 bases aligning to TRBD2. CDR1 is SGHRS, CDR2 YFSETQ, per germline. The CDR3 extends over 14 amino acids. V lost 3 bases to trimming and J lost 6 bases; unmatched junction nucleotides: 6. In nucleotides, the CDR3 is TGCGCCAGCAGCTACGGACTAGAAAGCAATGAGCAGTTCTTC. It yields the protein CASSYGLESNEQFF. Combining the CDR3 with reference TRBV5-1 and TRBJ2-1 gives the whole variable domain KAGVTQTPRYLIKTRGQQVTLSCSPISGHRSVSWYQQTPGQGLQFLFEYFSETQRNKGNFPGRFSGRQFSNSRSEMNVSTLELGDSALYLCASSYGLESNEQFFGPGTRLTVL.

The table lists this clonotype with a few counts. The chain links TRBV20-1 to TRBJ1-1; a possible D gene is TRBD1 (5 bases). The CDR3 contains 15 residues. Germline V gene lookup returns CDR1 DFQATT and CDR2 SNEGSKA (reference sequence). With 5 bases removed from V and 0 bases from J, the gap between germline ends came to 16 bases. CDR3 loop: CSAWSFKGLNTEAFF. The DNA of the CDR3 is TGCAGTGCTTGGTCCTTTAAGGGGTTGAACACTGAAGCTTTCTTT.

Only one count was recorded for this clonotype. This sequence may be a read error, since a much larger clone differs from it by one base. The CDR3, as DNA: TGTGCCAGCAGTTTAAAGGATAACACTGAAGCTTTCTTT. It encodes CASSLKDNTEAFF. V gene TRBV27 combines with J gene TRBJ1-1; D ambiguous. CDR1 and CDR2 from the germline V gene are MNHEY and SMNVEV (reference sequence). The CDR3 sequence is 13 residues long. The V end was cut by 2 bases, the J end by 2 bases, with 6 bases between.

This clonotype was found a few times. The J gene is TRBJ2-1, the V gene TRBV24-1; 10 bases are shared with TRBD2. J was trimmed by 8 bases and V by 3 bases; bases with no gene match: 12. Germline-derived CDR1 and CDR2 are KGHDR and SFDVKD. CDR3 length: 17 amino acids. The CDR3 is CATSDRRPSGSADEQFF. DNA of the CDR3: TGTGCCACCAGTGATCGCCGACCTAGCGGGAGTGCAGATGAGCAGTTCTTC.

This sequence joins TRBV29-1 and TRBJ2-1, with 8 nucleotides matching TRBD1. Trimming at V came to 3 bases and at J to 5 bases, leaving 6 bases not matched to a gene. From germline, CDR1 is SQVTM and CDR2 ANQGSEA. The CDR3 loop spans 14 amino acids. The CDR3 nucleotides are TGCAGCGTTGATCCTGGACAGGGACACAATGAGCAGTTCTTC. Translation gives CSVDPGQGHNEQFF.

This clonotype occurred a few times. The chain links TRBV3-1 to TRBJ2-1, with 7 positions matching TRBD1. This CDR3 contains 13 residues. Germline V lookup: CDR1 LGHDT, CDR2 YNNKEL (reference sequence). The V and J ends lost 8 bases and 2 bases, in that order; junction bases with no gene match: 3. The CDR3 region is CASRDSPYNEQFF. CDR3 in DNA: TGTGCCAGCCGGGACAGCCCCTACAATGAGCAGTTCTTC.

Ten or more counts support this clonotype. The chain recombines TRBV11-2 with TRBJ2-3; maybe TRBD2 (5 bases). Germline V gene lookup returns CDR1 SGHAT and CDR2 FQNNGV. The ends were cut back, 5 bases at V and 2 bases at J, with 11 bases in the middle. The CDR3 sequence is 14 residues long. CDR3 residues: CASSKGGPTDTQYF. Here the CDR3 DNA reads TGTGCCAGCAGCAAGGGCGGGCCCACAGATACGCAGTATTTT.

This chain joins TRBV28 and TRBJ1-3; D uncertain. Germline CDR1 and CDR2: MDHEN and SYDVKM. The CDR3 is 16 residues long. V was trimmed by 6 bases and J by 4 bases, leaving 19 bases between them. The CDR3 DNA reads TGTGCCAGCAGCCCGATCGGATCTCCTAGCGGAAACACCATATATTTT. Its protein is CASSPIGSPSGNTIYF.

This clonotype was counted many times. The V call is TRBV27, the J call TRBJ2-3, with TRBD2 identical over 10 bases. The CDR3 extends over 14 amino acids. CDR1 and CDR2 (germline): MNHEY, SMNVEV (reference sequence). With 8 bases clipped from V and 3 bases from J, the junction kept 5 bases outside the gene matches. The chain's CDR3 is CASGLAGETDTQYF. The CDR3 DNA reads TGTGCCAGCGGGCTAGCGGGAGAAACAGATACGCAGTATTTT.

V gene TRBV7-3 combines with J gene TRBJ1-1; D not certain. The CDR3 length is 13 residues. Trimming pared 6 bases from V and 1 base from J, leaving 9 bases between. CDR1 is SGHTA, CDR2 FQGTGA, per germline. CDR3 protein: CASRHVGNTEAFF. The CDR3 coding sequence is TGTGCCAGCAGGCATGTGGGGAACACTGAAGCTTTCTTT.

This rearrangement joins TRBV27 to TRBJ2-3; no clear D gene. Germline values: CDR1 MNHEY, CDR2 SMNVEV (reference sequence). The germline V and J ends were trimmed by 2 bases and 2 bases, with 8 bases remaining between them. The CDR3 is 14 amino acids. The CDR3 loop is CASSLRLYTDTQYF. The CDR3 bases are TGTGCCAGCAGTTTAAGGCTCTACACAGATACGCAGTATTTT.

This clonotype was seen ten or more times. This chain connects TRBV3-1 to TRBJ2-5; D unresolved. CDR3 length: 14 residues. V was shortened by 2 bases and J by 2 bases, with 9 bases between the two germline ends. CDR1 and CDR2 (germline): LGHDT, YNNKEL (reference sequence). CDR3 loop: CASSQLPIQETQYF. CDR3 DNA sequence: TGTGCCAGCAGCCAATTACCCATTCAAGAGACCCAGTACTTC.

The chain is built from TRBV19 and TRBJ1-2; D call uncertain. V lost 7 bases and J lost 2, with 17 bases in between. CDR1 is LNHDA, CDR2 SQIVND, per germline (reference sequence). CDR3 length: 15 residues. CDR3 sequence: CASKDPTVLNYGYTF. For the CDR3, the DNA is TGTGCCAGTAAGGACCCTACGGTTTTAAACTATGGCTACACCTTC.

This clonotype has at least ten counts. The chain recombines TRBV7-3 with TRBJ2-5; D gene ambiguous. The CDR3 totals 14 residues. Germline CDR1 reads SGHTA; CDR2 reads FQGTGA. Trimming stripped 2 bases from V and 9 bases from J, with 16 bases between. The CDR3 coding sequence is TGTGCCAGCAGCTTATTGGCAGGCGAACGGGCCCAGTACTTC. It specifies CASSLLAGERAQYF.

There are many counts of this clonotype. The chain carries TRBV6-2 or TRBV6-3 and TRBJ1-5; possible D gene TRBD1, 6 bases. This CDR3 is built from 17 residues. Germline CDR1 MNHEY, CDR2 SVGEGT. Trimming left V 0 bases short and J 5 bases short, with 17 bases between. This CDR3 reads CASSYSTVGGYDQPQHF. The DNA for the CDR3 is TGTGCCAGCAGTTACTCGACCGTGGGGGGCTACGATCAGCCCCAGCATTTT.

This chain links TRBV19 with TRBJ2-7; the match to TRBD2 covers 9 bases. Germline V gives CDR1 LNHDA, CDR2 SQIVND (reference sequence). The CDR3 has 15 amino acids. V lost 10 bases to trimming and J lost 2 bases; unmatched junction nucleotides: 12. This chain's CDR3 is CATLGETSGTYEQYF. In nucleotides, the CDR3 is TGTGCCACCCTAGGAGAGACTAGCGGAACCTACGAGCAGTACTTC.

The genes are TRBV20-1 and TRBJ2-3, with 13 bases lining up with TRBD2. Per the germline V gene, CDR1 is DFQATT and CDR2 is SNEGSKA (reference sequence). V dropped 3 bases and J dropped 1; count of bases not matched to a gene: 4. This CDR3 contains 16 residues. The DNA of the CDR3 is TGCAGTGCTAGGGAGGGACTAGCGGGACGCACAGATACGCAGTATTTT. Translation gives CSAREGLAGRTDTQYF.

This clonotype occurred a few times. The gene calls are TRBV12-3 or TRBV12-4 and TRBJ2-1; D gene ambiguous. V was cut by 7 bases and J by 4 bases, with 11 bases left in between. The CDR3 totals 13 residues. The CDR3 DNA reads as TGTGCCAGCAACCCGGACCGTTACAATGAGCAGTTCTTC. Translation gives CASNPDRYNEQFF.

This clonotype was recorded at least ten times. The rearrangement uses TRBV5-1 and TRBJ2-1; 9 bases agree with TRBD2. Germline loops: CDR1 SGHRS, CDR2 YFSETQ. This CDR3 comprises 15 residues. V was clipped by 0 bases and J by 12 bases; unmatched bases: 10. The CDR3 sequence is CASSLVAGENRGQFF. CDR3 in DNA: TGCGCCAGCAGCTTGGTAGCGGGAGAAAACAGAGGGCAGTTCTTC.

This clonotype occurred once. This may be a read error, as it is one base from a much larger clone. The chain joins TRBV5-6 to TRBJ2-3; D might be TRBD2 (6 bases). Trimming took 4 bases from V and 8 from J, leaving 17 bases between them. The CDR3 is 14 residues long. Germline lookup yields CDR1 SGHDT and CDR2 YYEEEE. The chain's CDR3 is CASSPATARGTQYF. CDR3 sequence (DNA): TGTGCCAGCAGCCCCGCTACCGCGCGGGGTACGCAGTATTTT.

Of note for this clonotype: A much larger clone is a single base away; this may be a read error. Likely a read error: the CDR3 ends without its conserved phenylalanine or tryptophan. This chain joins TRBV3-1 and TRBJ2-3; D is perhaps TRBD2 (5 bases). V was shortened by 0 bases and J by 6 bases, with 13 bases between the two germline ends. CDR1 LGHDT and CDR2 YNNKEL come from the germline V gene (reference sequence). This CDR3 comprises 15 residues. CDR3 region: CASSQDGGAFDTQYL. Written as DNA, the CDR3 is TGTGCCAGCAGCCAAGATGGAGGAGCTTTTGATACGCAGTATCTT.

This clonotype was recorded once. This chain joins TRBV9 and TRBJ2-1; D is ambiguous. Per the germline V gene, CDR1 is SGDLS and CDR2 is YYNGEE. Trimming removed 0 bases at V and 12 bases at J, with 16 bases between. There are 14 residues in the CDR3. CDR3 in DNA: TGTGCCAGCAGCGTAGCTAGGCCGGGTTCACTGCAGTTCTTC. Translation: CASSVARPGSLQFF.

This chain uses TRBV5-4 with TRBJ2-7; D tentatively fits TRBD1 or TRBD2 (5 bases each). The V end was cut by 0 bases, the J end by 1 base, with 14 bases between. The CDR3 contains 16 residues. The V gene's germline CDR1 is SGHNT and CDR2 YYREEE (reference sequence). The CDR3 reads CASSLDLTGASYEQYF. As DNA, the CDR3 is TGTGCCAGCAGCTTGGACCTCACCGGGGCGTCCTACGAGCAGTACTTC.

This clonotype was recorded many times. V usage is TRBV2 and J usage is TRBJ2-5, with D uncertain. This CDR3 contains 13 residues. V was trimmed by 5 bases and J by 2 bases, leaving 9 bases between them. Germline V lookup: CDR1 SNHLY, CDR2 FYNNEI. CDR3 in amino acids: CASSLLQQETQYF. The DNA for the CDR3 is TGTGCCAGCAGTTTACTACAGCAAGAGACCCAGTACTTC.

The chain couples TRBV6-1 to TRBJ2-3, with D possibly being TRBD2 (6 bases). V was cut by 8 bases and J by 2 bases, with 17 bases left in between. The germline V gene encodes CDR1 MNHNS and CDR2 SASEGT. The CDR3 is 15 amino acids. The CDR3 bases are TGTGCCAGCTCAAAGCGGGCAGGTGCCACAGATACGCAGTATTTT. Encoded protein: CASSKRAGATDTQYF.

This clonotype has ten or more counts. The chain recombines TRBV5-1 with TRBJ2-3; a possible D gene is TRBD2 (6 bases). The germline V gene has CDR1 SGHRS and CDR2 YFSETQ. V shed 7 bases and J shed 5 bases, with 14 bases lying between them. This CDR3 has 13 amino acids. CDR3: CASSLGTGDTQYF. CDR3 DNA: TGCGCCAGCTCACTAGGGACTGGAGATACGCAGTATTTT.

In this sample, this clonotype turned up many times. The chain has TRBV29-1 and TRBJ1-1; weak D call: TRBD1 (5 bases). CDR1 SQVTM and CDR2 ANQGSEA come from the germline V gene. The CDR3 is 13 amino acids. Deletions cut 5 bases from V and 1 base from J, with 11 bases between. CDR3 bases: TGCAGCGTTCACGAGGGACCGAACACTGAAGCTTTCTTT. This encodes CSVHEGPNTEAFF.

This clonotype was counted many times. This chain joins TRBV3-1 and TRBJ2-7; possibly TRBD1 for D (5 bases). This CDR3 is 14 amino acids long. The germline V gene encodes CDR1 LGHDT and CDR2 YNNKEL (reference sequence). The V end was cut by 1 base, the J end by 3 bases, with 10 bases between. In DNA form, the CDR3 reads TGTGCCAGCAGCCAAGGAGCCAGGGACTACGAGCAGTACTTC. Translating it yields CASSQGARDYEQYF.